The T cell receptor (beta chain) described here comes from a study of blood T cell repertoires in COVID-19. Whole-study context: The study drew acute and convalescent COVID-19 samples from the United States, Italy and Spain.

Here immunoSEQ multiplex PCR was the method, and the copy in TCRdb shows in-frame clones only, minus some. Found here are over 250,000 clones, about four fifths of them singletons; the top ten hold 8% to 10%. The CDR3 has 12 residues. The V and J ends lost 4 bases and 5 bases respectively, with 9 bases between them. Germline V gives CDR1 SGHDT, CDR2 YYEEEE. The TCR was taken from a woman in her forties or fifties who had recovered from COVID-19. The sample was peripheral blood. This chain connects TRBV5-6 to TRBJ1-1; D is perhaps TRBD1 (5 bases). CDR3 nucleotide sequence: TGTGCCAGCAGCCTAGGGGTAACTGAAGCTTTCTTT. It codes for CASSLGVTEAFF.